The source of this T cell receptor beta chain is a study of type 1 regulatory T cells. This CDR3 has 14 residues. Germline assignment: CDR1 SNHLY and CDR2 FYNNEI. The trim removed 5 bases at V and 5 bases at J, leaving 5 bases unmatched. In the case of this clonotype: Its antigen is undetermined.

TCRdb re-called the reads with MiXCR, one entry per CDR3 protein. The profile covers approximately 43,000 distinct CDR3 sequences, with roughly an eighth appearing a single time and around 8% taken by the ten largest. This receptor was taken from a human donor in good health. Material: cultured non-Tr1 T cells, either the whole culture or a sorted T cell fraction (not recorded which). V and J are TRBV2 and TRBJ2-3; 9 positions agree with TRBD2. CDR3 in DNA: TGTGCCAGCAGTTTAGCGGGAGCGGTAGATACGCAGTATTTT. This codes for CASSLAGAVDTQYF.